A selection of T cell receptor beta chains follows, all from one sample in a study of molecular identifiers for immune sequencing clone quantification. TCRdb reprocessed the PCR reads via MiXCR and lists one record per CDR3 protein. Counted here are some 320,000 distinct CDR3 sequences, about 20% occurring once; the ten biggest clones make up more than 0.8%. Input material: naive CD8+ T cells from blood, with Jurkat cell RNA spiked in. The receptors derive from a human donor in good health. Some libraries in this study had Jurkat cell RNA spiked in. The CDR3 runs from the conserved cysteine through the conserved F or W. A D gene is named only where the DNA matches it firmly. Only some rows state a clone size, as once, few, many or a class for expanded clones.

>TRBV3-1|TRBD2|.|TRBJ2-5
TGTGCCAGCAGCCAAGATCGGGCTAGCGGGGCCGCGGGAGAGACCCAGTACTTC
CASSQDRASGAAGETQYF
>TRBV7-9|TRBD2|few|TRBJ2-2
TGTGCCAGCAGCTCGACCTCGGCCCTTAGCGGGAGGGGTACCGCGAACACCGGGGAGCTGTTTTTT
CASSSTSALSGRGTANTGELFF
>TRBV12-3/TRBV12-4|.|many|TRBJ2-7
TGTGCCAGTCGTTTGGGGGGGGCCTTATGGGAGCAGTACTTC
CASRLGGALWEQYF
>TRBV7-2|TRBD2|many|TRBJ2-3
TGTGCCAGCAGCTTAACTAGCGGGAAAGCAGATACGCAGTATTTT
CASSLTSGKADTQYF
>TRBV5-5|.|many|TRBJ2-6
TGTGCCAGCAGCTTGGGGCTCAGTCTCTCTGGGGCCAACGTCCTGACTTTC
CASSLGLSLSGANVLTF
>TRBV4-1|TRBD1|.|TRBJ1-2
TGCGCCAGCAGCCAAGATACAGGGGGATATGGCAACACCTTC
CASSQDTGGYGNTF
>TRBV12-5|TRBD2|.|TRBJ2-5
TGTGCTAGTGGTTTGGGACTAGCAGGGACCCAGTACTTC
CASGLGLAGTQYF
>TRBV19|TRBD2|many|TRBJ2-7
TGTGCCAGTACCCCTGGCGGGGGTCGGAGGGAGCAGTACTTC
CASTPGGGRREQYF
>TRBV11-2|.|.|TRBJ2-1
TGTGCCAGCAGCTCCTCTTTTGGGGCGGGGACCAACAATGAGCAGTTCTTC
CASSSSFGAGTNNEQFF
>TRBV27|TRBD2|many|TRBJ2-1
TGTGCCAGCAGTTTTCGCAGCGGGGCCGACACTGAGCAGTTCTTC
CASSFRSGADTEQFF
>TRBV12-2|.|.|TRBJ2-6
TGTGCAAGTCGCTTAGGAGTGACAGCTGGGGCCAACGTCCTGACTTTC
CASRLGVTAGANVLTF
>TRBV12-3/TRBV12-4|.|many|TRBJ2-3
TGTGCCAGCAGTCTCCTTATTCAAACAAGAGATACGCAGTATTTT
CASSLLIQTRDTQYF
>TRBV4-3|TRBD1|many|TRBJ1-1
TGCGCCAGCAGCCAAGTACAGGGGGCTGGTGAAGCTTTCTTT
CASSQVQGAGEAFF
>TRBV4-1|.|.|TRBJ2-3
TGCGCCAGCAGCCTCGGGGTAGCGTCAGATACGCAGTATTTT
CASSLGVASDTQYF
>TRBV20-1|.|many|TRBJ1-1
TGCAGTGCTAGAGATACCCCCGGGGGGCCCTCCACTGAAGCTTTCTTT
CSARDTPGGPSTEAFF
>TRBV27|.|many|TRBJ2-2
TGTGCCAGCAGTTTATACGGGACGAACACCGGGGAGCTGTTTTTT
CASSLYGTNTGELFF
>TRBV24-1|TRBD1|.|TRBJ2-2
TGTGCCACCTGTGATTTAGTCCGGGACAGGGGTGAAGTCGGGGAGCTGTTTTTT
CATCDLVRDRGEVGELFF
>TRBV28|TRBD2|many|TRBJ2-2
TGTGCCAGCAGTTCCGGGACTAGCGTTTATTCCGGGGAGCTGTTTTTT
CASSSGTSVYSGELFF
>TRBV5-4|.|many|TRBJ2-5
TGTGCCAGCAGCTTTGGGCAAGAGACCCAGTACTTC
CASSFGQETQYF
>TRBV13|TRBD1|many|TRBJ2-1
TGTGCCAGCAGCCCAGGACAGGGGGTGTTGGAGCAGTTCTTC
CASSPGQGVLEQFF
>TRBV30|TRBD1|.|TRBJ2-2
TGTGCCTGGAGACCGGGACAGGGACTCGCCGGGGAGCTGTTTTTT
CAWRPGQGLAGELFF
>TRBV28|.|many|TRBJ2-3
TGTGCCAGCAGCCCCTGGCTGGGAGATACGCAGTATTTT
CASSPWLGDTQYF
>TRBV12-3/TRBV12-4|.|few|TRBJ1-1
TGTGCCAGCAGTTCCTCGGGCCCGGAAGCCACTGAAGCTTTCTTT
CASSSSGPEATEAFF
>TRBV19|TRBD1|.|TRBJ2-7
TGTGCCAGTAGTATTTGGCAGGGGGCGAACTACGAGCAGTACTTC
CASSIWQGANYEQYF
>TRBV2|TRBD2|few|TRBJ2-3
TGTGCCAGCAGTTTACCGACTAGCGGAACAAGCACAGATACGCAGTATTTT
CASSLPTSGTSTDTQYF
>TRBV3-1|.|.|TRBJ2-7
TGTGCCAGCAGCCAAACAGGGCATTCCTCCTACGAGCAGTACTTC
CASSQTGHSSYEQYF
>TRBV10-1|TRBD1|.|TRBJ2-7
TGCGCCAGCAAGGGACAGGCTTACTACGAGCAGTACTTC
CASKGQAYYEQYF
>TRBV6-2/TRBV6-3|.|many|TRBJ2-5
TGTGCCAGCAGGAAGGACTTCCAAGAGACCCAGTACTTC
CASRKDFQETQYF
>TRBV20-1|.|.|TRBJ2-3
TGCAGTGCCGTAGGCGGGGATAACCTGAACACAGATACGCAGTATTTT
CSAVGGDNLNTDTQYF
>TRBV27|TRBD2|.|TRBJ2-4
TGTGCCAGTCGCGGACTAGAGAAAAACATTCAGTACTTC
CASRGLEKNIQYF
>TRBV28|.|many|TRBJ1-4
TGTGCCAGCCGTCCCGTCGTCCCCCAAGGTCGTGAAAAACTGTTTTTT
CASRPVVPQGREKLFF
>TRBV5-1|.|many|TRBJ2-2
TGCGCCAGCCAAGACAGGAACACCGGGGAGCTGTTTTTT
CASQDRNTGELFF
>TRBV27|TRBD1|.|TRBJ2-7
TGTGCCAGCAGAGTACAGGGGGTAGCCTACGAGCAGTACTTC
CASRVQGVAYEQYF
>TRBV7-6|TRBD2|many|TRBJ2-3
TGTGCCAGCAGCCCCTGGGGTAGCGGGGGTTACACAGATACGCAGTATTTT
CASSPWGSGGYTDTQYF
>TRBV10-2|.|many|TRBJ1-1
TGCGCCAGCAGTGAGGAGGGTAACGCTTTCTTT
CASSEEGNAFF
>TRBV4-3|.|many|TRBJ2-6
TGCGCCAGCAGCGGAGGTAGGGCTGGGGCCAACGTCCTGACTTTC
CASSGGRAGANVLTF
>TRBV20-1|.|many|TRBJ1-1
TGCAGTGCTGAGGGAGGAGGGATGAACACTGAAGCTTTCTTT
CSAEGGGMNTEAFF
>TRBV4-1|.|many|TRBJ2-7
TGCGCCAGCAGCCAAGTCCCAGGAGCCTACGAGCAGTACTTC
CASSQVPGAYEQYF
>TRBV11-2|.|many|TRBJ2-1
TGTGCCAGCAGCCCGGGAGACAGCTCCTACAATGAGCAGTTCTTC
CASSPGDSSYNEQFF
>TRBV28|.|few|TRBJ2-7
TGTGCCAGCAGCTCCACGCACCGGAGTTTCTCCTACGAGCAGTACTTC
CASSSTHRSFSYEQYF
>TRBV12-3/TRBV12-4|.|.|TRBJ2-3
TGTGCCAGCAGTCAACGACTAGTACCACATACGCAGTATTTT
CASSQRLVPHTQYF
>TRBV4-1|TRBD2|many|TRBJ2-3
TGCGCCAGCAGCCAATCAAGCGGGGGGGCAGATACGCAGTATTTT
CASSQSSGGADTQYF